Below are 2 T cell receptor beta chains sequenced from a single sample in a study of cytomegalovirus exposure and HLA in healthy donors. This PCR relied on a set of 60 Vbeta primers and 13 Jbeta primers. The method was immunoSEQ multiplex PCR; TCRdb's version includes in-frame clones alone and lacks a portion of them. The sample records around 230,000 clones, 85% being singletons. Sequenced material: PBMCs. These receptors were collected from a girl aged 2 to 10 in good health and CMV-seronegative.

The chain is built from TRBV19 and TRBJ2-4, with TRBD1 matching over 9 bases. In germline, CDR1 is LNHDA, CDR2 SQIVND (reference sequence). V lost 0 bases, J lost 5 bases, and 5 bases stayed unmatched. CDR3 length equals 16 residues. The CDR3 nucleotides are TGTGCCAGTAGTATAGATGGCGGACAGGGGCAAAACATTCAGTACTTC. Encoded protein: CASSIDGGQGQNIQYF.

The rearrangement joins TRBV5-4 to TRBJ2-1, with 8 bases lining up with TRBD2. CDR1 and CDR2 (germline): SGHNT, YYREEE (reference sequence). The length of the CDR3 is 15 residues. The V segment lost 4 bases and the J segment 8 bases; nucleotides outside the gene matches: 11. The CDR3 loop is CASSPGLGRRDEQFF. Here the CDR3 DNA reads TGTGCCAGCAGCCCGGGACTAGGACGTAGAGATGAGCAGTTCTTC.